This T cell receptor beta chain is drawn from a study of blood T cell repertoires in COVID-19. Study in general: Some COVID-19 samples were acute and others convalescent; all came from the United States, Italy and Spain. The cDNA or gDNA used as material had been derived from T cells, B-cell-depleted T cells, or PBMCs.

The authors' processing: Estimates of nucleated cell counts were drawn from the amplification of reference gene primers. The assay was immunoSEQ multiplex PCR, and TCRdb's table has in-frame clones only and misses some. The V and J calls and clone size come from that table; D and trimming were worked out from the DNA. The data hold 340,000 or so clones, with around 80% observed a single time. The CDR3 runs to 14 residues. CDR1 is MDHEN, CDR2 SYDVKM, per germline. J gave up 6 bases and V 4 bases, and 8 bases lay outside the gene matches. Sequencing was done on a sample of peripheral blood. The chain employs TRBV28 and TRBJ1-1; 7 bases agree with TRBD1. The TCR comes from a man aged 30 to 39 with active or convalescent COVID-19. CDR3 in DNA: TGTGCCAGCAGTTCCCACAGGGGTGGTCCTGAAGCTTTCTTT. This sequence encodes CASSSHRGGPEAFF.